Reported below is one T cell receptor beta chain. Antigen: not known. Reverse transcription of extracted RNA yielded cDNA, which provided the sequencing template. This table comes from immunoSEQ multiplex PCR, and its TCRdb copy is limited to in-frame clones, with some not included. Among 150,000 to 200,000 clones, around 60% were seen once, and the ten largest hold approximately 1.4%. The junction had 10 bases not matched to a gene; V was cut back by 4 bases and J by 1 base. Germline CDR1 and CDR2: SGDLS and YYNGEE. The CDR3 has 19 residues. Treatment indicated: oral pan-JAK inhibitor, 5-10 mg twice daily. Sampling of alopecia areata patients yielded lesional scalp punch biopsies as well as peripheral blood. This sample stems from a study of CD8+ T cells in alopecia areata. Study-level findings and limits: Scalp clonality and expanded CD8+ clones among the top 100 fell significantly with tofacitinib. Since there was just one nonresponder, nobody can yet say how baseline CD8+ expansion ties to response. Patients showed less clear TCR sequence sharing than mice, possibly partly because of HLA diversity.

This chain links TRBV9 with TRBJ2-4; 14 positions agree with TRBD2. This specimen consisted of CD4+ T cells sorted from blood, obtained around week 49, from a patient treated with tofacitinib. The sequence was collected from a human donor with alopecia areata. The CDR3 DNA follows: TGTGCCAGCAGCACCGGACTAGCGGGGGGCCTCCGGGCCAAAAACATTCAGTACTTC. It translates to CASSTGLAGGLRAKNIQYF.